This T cell receptor (beta chain) was retrieved from a study of blood T cells in healthy people across ages. Study outcomes and limitations: Estimates of diversity drawn from one million T cells were considered underestimates. Shifts in expanded clonotypes may have been confounded by donor CMV status, which was unknown. Naive CD4+ cell counts and diversity both ran higher in long-lived than in aged donors.

This clonotype was found a few times. What it binds is unknown. Sample-barcoded 5' priming and a J-beta primer mix drove a second PCR of roughly 7 to 11 cycles. TCRdb used MiXCR to reprocess the 5' RACE reads, holding one entry per CDR3 protein. The repertoire holds 1.5 million to 2 million distinct CDR3 sequences, with 40% to 55% as singletons. This CDR3 comprises 13 residues. Germline V gives CDR1 SGHKS, CDR2 YYEKEE (reference sequence). V was cut by 4 bases and J by 8 bases, with 10 bases left in between. A minimum of 6 micrograms of total RNA was extracted per sample. The sequencing input was blood. The TCR was taken from a woman aged 40 to 49 in good health. The V and J genes are TRBV5-5 and TRBJ2-6; unclear D gene. The CDR3 protein is CASSLAGTNVLTF. The DNA of the CDR3 is TGTGCCAGCAGCCTGGCCGGAACCAACGTCCTGACTTTC.